This TCR beta chain was identified in a study of T cell clonality in common variable immunodeficiency (dated by TCRdb to about 2015). CVID samples and control samples contributed equivalent amounts of genomic DNA as sequencing input. For every sample, a 60 bp segment covering the rearranged TCRbeta CDR3 region was amplified and then sequenced. The immunoSEQ assay, a bias-corrected multiplex PCR combined with high-throughput sequencing, was used to amplify TCRbeta. On the authors' methods: Every unique nucleotide sequence counted as a clone and was annotated with V, D and J genes, copy number and frequency. Sequences were labeled productive if in frame, and non-productive if out of frame or containing stop codons. As previously described, Shannon's entropy was used to calculate clonality. The predicted amino acid sequences of productive clones were used to derive mean CDR3 Kyte-Doolittle hydropathy. Using the R hclust function, scaled V gene usage was clustered hierarchically with Manhattan distance and complete linkage. Sharing of clones by CDR3 amino acid sequence was evaluated through resampling of 12 repertoires per group over 100 rounds. The repertoires were searched for about 70 published EBV-specific and 245 published CMV-specific TCRbeta sequences. Analysis left out two CVID samples that produced under 10,000 sequences, so around 40 CVID repertoires remained. TCRdb's version of the immuneACCESS table is confined to in-frame rearrangements and falls short of the full clone set. An unresolved V gene accounts for under half of the shortfall where checked; the remainder is of unknown origin. That table furnishes V, J and clone size, whereas the DNA furnished D and trimming. Here the sample lists approximately 30,000 clones, none seen once only. The top ten constitute about 4% of the sample.

Many counts were recorded for this clone. It lacks a known antigen. The sequence runs out 3 residues before the end of the CDR3; the remainder is reconstructed from the germline J gene. Both CVID patients and healthy controls were predominantly of Caucasian heritage. From each donor, about 4.5 to 9 ml of heparinized peripheral whole blood was collected. Genomic DNA from adults with common variable immune deficiency (CVID) and from healthy adult controls was used for sequencing of TCRbeta CDR3 repertoires. The control group comprised 22 healthy adult volunteers, roughly twelve female and about ten male, aged roughly 20 to 66 years with a mean age of 34. To isolate peripheral blood mononuclear cells, diluted blood was subjected to density centrifugation over Hypaque 1077 or Ficoll-Paque. Genomic DNA was obtained from unsorted mononuclear cells through either Qiagen column purification or a centrifugation-based method.

The germline V gene yields KGHSH for CDR1 and LQKENI for CDR2. The CDR3 contains 11 residues, cysteine and phenylalanine counted. The DNA has 24 bases, all within the CDR3, and is read from base 1. Deletion took 5 bases off V and 5 bases off J, with a span of 5 bases between the germline ends. Study-level results and caveats: CVID subjects shared fewer TCRbeta clones with each other than healthy controls did (p < 0.0001). It was noted by the authors that sequencing of the repertoires of T cell subpopulations would be needed to clarify the cause of the increased clonality in CVID. Although equal DNA input was used, an average of approximately 82,000 unique sequences per sample was obtained for controls, compared with 30,000 to 35,000 for CVID samples. Compared with healthy controls, CVID subjects showed increased TCRbeta clonality (t-test p = 0.018), a feature most characteristic of about a third of subjects. CVID TCRbeta sequences were reported to have fewer deletions and N-nucleotide insertions and to lack highly modified clones with 13 or more V deletions. Correlations between repertoire features and clinical complications were limited by patient heterogeneity within the CVID cohort.

The sequencing sample was made of peripheral blood mononuclear cells. The sequence derives from a person aged 18-70 years in good health. Recombination connected TRBV18 to TRBJ2-3, with the D gene too uncertain to name. For the CDR3, the sequence is CASSSGDTQYF. CDR3 DNA (partial): TGTGCCAGCTCATCGGGAGATACG.